The 25 T cell receptor beta chains presented below share a single source sample, sequenced in a study of tumor and adjacent non-tumor tissue in lung cancer. No cell sorting was done before RNA was extracted from the tissue. Three rounds of nested PCR, following a modified ARM-PCR protocol, produced the TCRbeta library. MiXCR, run by TCRdb on the multiplex PCR reads, gives a single entry per CDR3 protein. Among 78,000 or so distinct CDR3 sequences listed, 75% to 90% were seen once. The sequencing input was lung tumor tissue. Source of these receptors: a woman in her fifties or sixties with non-small cell lung cancer.

Comment on this clonotype: The conserved closing phenylalanine or tryptophan is absent in this CDR3, likely reflecting a read error. The chain is built from TRBV10-1 and TRBJ2-3, with D perhaps TRBD2 (5 bases). The V and J ends lost 7 bases and 7 bases respectively, with 12 bases between them. CDR1 WNHNN and CDR2 SYGVQD come from the germline V gene (reference sequence). The CDR3 is 12 residues long. The CDR3, as DNA: TGCGCCAGCATTCCGGACGGGAATACGCAGTATTTA. Translating it yields CASIPDGNTQYL.

This chain connects TRBV6-1 to TRBJ2-1, with D possibly matching TRBD1 (6 bases). Germline values: CDR1 MNHNS, CDR2 SASEGT. This CDR3 has 16 residues. The V gene lost 9 bases and the J gene lost 8 bases, with 26 bases spanning the gap. CDR3 DNA: TGTGCCAGTGAGAGCCTAACAGGGTCCTTTGTGCATGAGCAGTTCTTC. Its protein is CASESLTGSFVHEQFF.

On this clonotype: A read error may produce the germline difference seen at one junction end. This sequence joins TRBV10-2 and TRBJ2-7, with 8 bases aligning to TRBD1. CDR3 size: 15 residues. Germline V lookup: CDR1 WSHSY, CDR2 SAAADI. DNA for the CDR3: TGCGCCAGTAGTGTGAGGGACAGGATTTCCTACGAGCAGTACTTC. This gives the protein CASSVRDRISYEQYF.

This clonotype was detected only once. A much larger clone lies a single base off, so this may be a read error. This chain uses TRBV7-9 with TRBJ1-1; a possible D gene is TRBD1 (6 bases). The CDR3 length is 17 residues. Germline-derived CDR1 and CDR2 are SEHNR and FQNEAQ (reference sequence). The CDR3, as DNA: TGTGCCAGCAGCTCGAGGGACCCGGGACAAGCGAACATTGAAGCTTTCTTT. Translation gives CASSSRDPGQANIEAFF.

Worth noting for this clonotype: The junction and the germline gene differ at one end; a read error may be behind it. This CDR3 reads CSIVLARVFDEHYF. DNA for the CDR3: TGCAGCATTGTTCTAGCGCGAGTTTTCGACGAGCATTACTTC. This chain connects TRBV29-1 to TRBJ2-7; weak D call: TRBD2 (6 bases). This CDR3 has 14 amino acids. Germline assignment: CDR1 SQVTM and CDR2 ANQGSEA.

The chain carries TRBV6-1 and TRBJ2-4; a weak D match, TRBD1 (5 bases). Germline V CDR1 and CDR2: MNHNS, SASEGT. V was trimmed by 6 bases and J by 9 bases, leaving 21 bases between them. The CDR3 covers 15 residues. The CDR3 nucleotides are TGTGCCAGCAGCGGCAGGGTTCCTCTGCCAAGCATTCAGTACTTC. Protein product: CASSGRVPLPSIQYF.

Turning to this clonotype: Its ends do not fully match the called genes, so a read error is possible. The gene calls are TRBV20-1 and TRBJ2-5; the match to TRBD1 covers 7 bases. The germline CDR1 and CDR2 sequences are DFQATT and SNEGSKA (reference sequence). The length of the CDR3 is 12 residues. The chain's CDR3 is CSDLQGKETKYF. The CDR3 region has the DNA TGCAGTGATCTACAGGGGAAAGAGACCAAGTACTTT.

This clonotype was counted only a few times. Sequence at one end of the junction differs from germline and may be a read error. The genes are TRBV11-2 and TRBJ2-1, with TRBD2 matching 7 bases. Germline CDR1 is SGHAT and CDR2 is FQNNGV. The CDR3 covers 17 residues. CDR3 bases: TGTGCCAGCACCCCAGAGGGCGGGGGAGGTTCCTACAATGAGCAATTCTTC. Its translation is CASTPEGGGGSYNEQFF.

This clonotype showed up many times. This chain connects TRBV5-4 to TRBJ2-1; perhaps TRBD2 as D (6 bases). CDR1 and CDR2 (germline): SGHNT, YYREEE (reference sequence). This CDR3 contains 15 residues. V shed 0 bases and J shed 8 bases, with 15 bases lying between them. The CDR3 region is CASSLAGLPGHEQFF. For the CDR3, the DNA is TGTGCCAGCAGCTTGGCGGGACTCCCGGGCCATGAGCAGTTCTTC.

Comments on this clonotype: An end of the junction differs from the germline gene, which may be a read error. This rearrangement joins TRBV6-1 to TRBJ2-7; D gene unclear. There are 13 residues in the CDR3. The germline V gene has CDR1 MNHNS and CDR2 SASEGT. The CDR3 region has the DNA TGTGCCAGCAGTGAGTTAACGAACCACGAGCACTACTTC. The encoded protein is CASSELTNHEHYF.

On this clonotype: This may be a read error: a much more frequent sequence differs by one nucleotide. The chain has TRBV20-1 and TRBJ1-1, with D hard to call. The length of the CDR3 is 13 residues. Germline V CDR1 and CDR2: DFQATT, SNEGSKA (reference sequence). CDR3 DNA: TGCAGTGTTAGAGCCCCAGTAGCCACTGAAGCTTTCTTT. Encoded protein: CSVRAPVATEAFF.

To note about this clonotype: The germline gene is not matched at one end of the junction; a read error may be the cause. The chain combines TRBV28 with TRBJ1-2; the match to TRBD1 covers 9 bases. Germline CDR1 MDHEN, CDR2 SYDVKM. CDR3 length equals 14 residues. The CDR3 DNA follows: TGTGCTAGCAATGATGGGACAGGGAAGAGTGGCTACACCTTC. As protein: CASNDGTGKSGYTF.

The chain combines TRBV5-4 with TRBJ2-7; D gene ambiguous. The V end was cut by 4 bases, the J end by 11 bases, with 16 bases between. Germline CDR1 and CDR2: SGHNT and YYREEE (reference sequence). The CDR3 contains 12 residues. The CDR3, as DNA: TGTGCCAGCAGCACCATACATGGGTTGGAGTACTTC. Amino acid sequence: CASSTIHGLEYF.

This chain links TRBV29-1 with TRBJ2-7, with 7 bases lining up with TRBD1. The germline V gene encodes CDR1 SQVTM and CDR2 ANQGSEA. V lost 8 bases and J lost 6; bases outside the gene matches: 16. The CDR3 loop spans 14 amino acids. As DNA, the CDR3 is TGCAGCATCGTAGGGACAGAGGGTATTGGCGAGCAGTACTTC. Translating it yields CSIVGTEGIGEQYF.

As regards this clonotype: This CDR3 is missing its conserved last phenylalanine or tryptophan, likely due to a read error. The V call is TRBV6-5, the J call TRBJ1-1, with D possibly matching TRBD1 (6 bases). There are 12 residues in the CDR3. The germline V gene encodes CDR1 MNHEY and CDR2 SVGAGI. As DNA, the CDR3 is TGTGTCAGCAGTCGCAGGGGAAATGAAGCTTTCCTT. It yields the protein CVSSRRGNEAFL.

Regarding this clonotype: An end of the junction differs from the germline gene, which may be a read error. The gene calls are TRBV5-4 and TRBJ1-1, with TRBD1 as a possible D gene (5 bases). This CDR3 is built from 14 residues. The V gene's germline CDR1 is SGHNT and CDR2 YYREEE (reference sequence). CDR3 region: CTSSVGRDNTEAFF. For the CDR3, the DNA is TGTACCAGCAGCGTTGGACGGGACAACACTGAAGCTTTCTTT.

This clonotype has a count of ten or more. The chain couples TRBV30 to TRBJ1-5, with TRBD1 matching over 8 bases. The CDR3 totals 16 residues. The V gene's germline CDR1 is GTSNPN and CDR2 SVGIG (reference sequence). Losses at the gene ends were 1 base for V and 3 bases for J; bases not matched to a gene: 8. CDR3 in DNA: TGTGCCTGGAGTGCGACCGGGACAGGAGTCAATCAGCCCCAGCATTTT. Translating it yields CAWSATGTGVNQPQHF.

Notes on this clonotype: The junction departs from germline at one end; a sequencing error may be responsible. The chain recombines TRBV10-3 with TRBJ2-1; TRBD2 aligns across 14 bases. This CDR3 is built from 18 residues. CDR1 is ENHRY, CDR2 SYGVKD, per germline. CDR3 in DNA: TGTGCCATCACTGGACTAGCGGGAGGTTCAAGCTCCTGCAATGAGCAGTTCTTC. Its protein product is CAITGLAGGSSSCNEQFF.

This clonotype was observed a handful of times. Its ends do not fully match the called genes, so a read error is possible. This sequence joins TRBV6-5 and TRBJ2-2; D may be TRBD2 (6 bases). Germline V gives CDR1 MNHEY, CDR2 SVGAGI. The CDR3 has 14 amino acids. CDR3 DNA: TGTGCCAGTACCGCGGGGTCACTCACCGGGGAGCCGTTTTTT. Its protein is CASTAGSLTGEPFF.

This clonotype is a singleton in its sample. This sequence may be a read error, since a much larger clone differs from it by one base. The chain joins TRBV19 to TRBJ2-2, with D perhaps being TRBD1 or TRBD2 (6 bases each). This CDR3 contains 15 residues. Germline CDR1 is LNHDA and CDR2 is SQIVND (reference sequence). This CDR3 is CASSMRGGRSGGLFF. The CDR3 nucleotides read TGTGCCAGTAGTATGAGAGGGGGTCGGTCCGGGGGGCTGTTTTTT. The full variable domain, its missing parts supplied by reference TRBV19 and TRBJ2-2, is DGGITQSPKYLFRKEGQNVTLSCEQNLNHDAMYWYRQDPGQGLRLIYYSQIVNDFQKGDIAEGYSVSREKKESFPLTVTSAQKNPTAFYLCASSMRGGRSGGLFFGEGSRLTVL.

In this sample, this clonotype turned up a few times. A read error may produce the germline difference seen at one junction end. The chain carries TRBV6-2 or TRBV6-3 and TRBJ2-3; D gene ambiguous. The germline V gene encodes CDR1 MNHEY and CDR2 SVGEGT. The CDR3 is made up of 13 amino acids. The CDR3 reads CASNMISIDTQYF. DNA of the CDR3: TGTGCTAGCAATATGATCAGCATAGATACGCAGTATTTT.

Notes on this clonotype: Its ends do not fully match the called genes, so a read error is possible. The J gene is TRBJ2-3, the V gene TRBV20-1, with D perhaps TRBD2 (6 bases). CDR3 length equals 14 residues. Germline-derived CDR1 and CDR2 are DFQATT and SNEGSKA (reference sequence). The CDR3 DNA is TGCAGTGCGGTCGAGACTAGTATGACAGCTACGCAGTATTTT. Translation: CSAVETSMTATQYF.

To note about this clonotype: One end of the junction varies from germline; a read error may be responsible. V gene TRBV6-1 combines with J gene TRBJ2-7; D unresolved. Germline values: CDR1 MNHNS, CDR2 SASEGT. This CDR3 contains 16 residues. The CDR3 DNA reads as TGTGCTAGCAGTGAAGAAGTCAGACACATCTCCTACGAGCAGTACTTC. This encodes CASSEEVRHISYEQYF.

This chain links TRBV20-1 with TRBJ2-1; TRBD1 matches at 9 bases. The end of the DNA aligns better with TRBJ2-7, so the J call may be wrong. Germline values: CDR1 DFQATT, CDR2 SNEGSKA (reference sequence). The CDR3 totals 13 residues. For the CDR3, the DNA is TGCAGTGCTCCCCGGGACAGGGATGATGAGCAGTACTTC. The encoded protein is CSAPRDRDDEQYF.

This clonotype turned up a few times. The rearrangement uses TRBV12-3 or TRBV12-4 and TRBJ1-5, with D possibly TRBD1 on 6 matching bases. CDR3 size: 16 residues. Trimming removed 5 bases at V and 5 bases at J, with 19 bases between. CDR3 loop: CASSTLIGRGDQPQHF. In DNA, the CDR3 is TGTGCCAGCAGTACTCTCATCGGGAGGGGGGATCAGCCCCAGCATTTT.